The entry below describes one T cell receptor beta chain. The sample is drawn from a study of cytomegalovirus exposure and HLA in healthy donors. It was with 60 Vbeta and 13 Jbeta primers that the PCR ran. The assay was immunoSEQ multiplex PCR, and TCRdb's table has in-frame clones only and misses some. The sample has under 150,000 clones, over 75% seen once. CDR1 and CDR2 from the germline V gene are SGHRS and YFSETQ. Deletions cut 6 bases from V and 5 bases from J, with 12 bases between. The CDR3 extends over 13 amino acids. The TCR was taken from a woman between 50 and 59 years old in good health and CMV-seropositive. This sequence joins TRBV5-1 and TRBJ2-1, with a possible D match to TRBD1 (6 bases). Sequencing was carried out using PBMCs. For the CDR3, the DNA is TGCGCCAGCACCGACAGGATCCACAATGAGCAGTTCTTC. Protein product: CASTDRIHNEQFF.